Sequencing of this T cell receptor beta chain was carried out in a study of T cells and Merkel cell carcinoma outcomes. Study-wide points: Merkel cell carcinoma outcomes were reportedly predicted by repertoire and T-cell density.

The trim removed 5 bases at V and 6 bases at J, leaving 7 bases unmatched. The CDR3 has 14 residues. Per germline, CDR1 MNHNS and CDR2 SASEGT. Clones were sequenced by immunoSEQ multiplex PCR, and TCRdb holds only the in-frame ones, with some missing. The sample has about 2,000 clones; about 91% are singletons. As concerns this clone: Its antigen is currently unknown.

The sequence was collected from a human donor with Merkel cell carcinoma. The chain uses TRBV6-1 and TRBJ1-5; 7 bases align to TRBD1. The source material was tumor tissue from Merkel cell carcinoma. The CDR3 here is CASSKGQELQPQHF. The CDR3 region has the DNA TGTGCCAGCAGTAAAGGACAGGAACTTCAGCCCCAGCATTTT.